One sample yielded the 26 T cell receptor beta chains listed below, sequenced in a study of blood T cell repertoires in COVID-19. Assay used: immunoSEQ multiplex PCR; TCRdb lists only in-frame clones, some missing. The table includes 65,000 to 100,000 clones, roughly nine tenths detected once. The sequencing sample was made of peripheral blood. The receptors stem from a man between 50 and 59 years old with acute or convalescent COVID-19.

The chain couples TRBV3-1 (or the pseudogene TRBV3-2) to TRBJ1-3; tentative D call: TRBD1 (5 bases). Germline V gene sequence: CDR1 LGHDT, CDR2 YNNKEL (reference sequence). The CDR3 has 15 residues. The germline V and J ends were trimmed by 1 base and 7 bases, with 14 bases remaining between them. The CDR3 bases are TGTGCCAGCAGCCAAGTTGGGGCTTTAAGGAACACCATATATTTT. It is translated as CASSQVGALRNTIYF.

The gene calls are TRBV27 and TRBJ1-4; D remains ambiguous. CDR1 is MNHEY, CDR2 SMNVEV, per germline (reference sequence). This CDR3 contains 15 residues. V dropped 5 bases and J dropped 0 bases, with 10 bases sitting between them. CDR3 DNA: TGTGCCAGCAGTCCCGTTACAGCAACTAATGAAAAACTGTTTTTT. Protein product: CASSPVTATNEKLFF. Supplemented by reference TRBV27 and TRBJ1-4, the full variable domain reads EAQVTQNPRYLITVTGKKLTVTCSQNMNHEYMSWYRQDPGLGLRQIYYSMNVEVTDKGDVPEGYKVSRKEKRNFPLILESPSPNQTSLYFCASSPVTATNEKLFFGSGTQLSVL.

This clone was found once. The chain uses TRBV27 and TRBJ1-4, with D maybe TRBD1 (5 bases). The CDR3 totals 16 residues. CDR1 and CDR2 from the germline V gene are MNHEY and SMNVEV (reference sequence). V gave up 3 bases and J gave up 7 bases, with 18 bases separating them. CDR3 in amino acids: CASSFLTFNRPEKLFF. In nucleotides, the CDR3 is TGTGCCAGCAGTTTCCTTACGTTTAACAGGCCTGAAAAACTGTTTTTT.

Here the CDR3 DNA reads TGTGCCAGCAGCTTGGGAGGGACAGGGACAATCTACGAGCAGTACTTC. Residues: CASSLGGTGTIYEQYF. J is TRBJ2-7 and V is TRBV5-4, with 9 bases fitting TRBD1. The CDR3 is made up of 16 amino acids. CDR1 and CDR2 from the germline V gene are SGHNT and YYREEE (reference sequence). The trim removed 0 bases at V and 3 bases at J, leaving 7 bases unmatched. Combining the CDR3 with reference TRBV5-4 and TRBJ2-7 gives the whole variable domain ETGVTQSPTHLIKTRGQQVTLRCSSQSGHNTVSWYQQALGQGPQFIFQYYREEENGRGNFPPRFSGLQFPNYSSELNVNALELDDSALYLCASSLGGTGTIYEQYFGPGTRLTVT.

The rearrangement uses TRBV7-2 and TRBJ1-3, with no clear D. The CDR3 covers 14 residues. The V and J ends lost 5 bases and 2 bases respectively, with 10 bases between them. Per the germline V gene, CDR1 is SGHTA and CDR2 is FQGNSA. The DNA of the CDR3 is TGTGCCAGCAGCGTCGGGAATACTGGAAACACCATATATTTT. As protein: CASSVGNTGNTIYF.

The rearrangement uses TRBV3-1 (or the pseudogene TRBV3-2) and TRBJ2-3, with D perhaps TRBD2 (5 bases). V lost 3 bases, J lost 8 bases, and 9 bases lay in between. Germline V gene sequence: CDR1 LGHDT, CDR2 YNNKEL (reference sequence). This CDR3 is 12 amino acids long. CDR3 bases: TGTGCCAGCAGCCACGAAGCGGTTACGCAGTATTTT. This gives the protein CASSHEAVTQYF.

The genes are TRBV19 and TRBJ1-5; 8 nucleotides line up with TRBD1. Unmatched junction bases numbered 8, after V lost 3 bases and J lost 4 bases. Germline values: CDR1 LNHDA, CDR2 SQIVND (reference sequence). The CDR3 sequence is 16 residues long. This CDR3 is CASSMKGGTGNQPQHF. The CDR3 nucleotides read TGTGCCAGTAGTATGAAGGGTGGGACAGGAAATCAGCCCCAGCATTTT.

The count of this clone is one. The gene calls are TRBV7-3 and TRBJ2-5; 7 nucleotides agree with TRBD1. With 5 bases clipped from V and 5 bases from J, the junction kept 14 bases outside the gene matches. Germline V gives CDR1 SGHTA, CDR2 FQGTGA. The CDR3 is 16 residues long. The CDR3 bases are TGTGCCAGCAGCCCACAAGGGACGGTACAGGGGGAGACCCAGTACTTC. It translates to CASSPQGTVQGETQYF.

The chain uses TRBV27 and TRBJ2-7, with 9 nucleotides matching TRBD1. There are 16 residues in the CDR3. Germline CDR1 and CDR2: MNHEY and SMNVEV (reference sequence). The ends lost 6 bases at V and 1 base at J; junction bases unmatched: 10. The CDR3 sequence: CASRPRGQGQSYEQYF. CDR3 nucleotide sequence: TGTGCCAGCAGGCCTCGGGGACAGGGTCAATCCTACGAGCAGTACTTC.

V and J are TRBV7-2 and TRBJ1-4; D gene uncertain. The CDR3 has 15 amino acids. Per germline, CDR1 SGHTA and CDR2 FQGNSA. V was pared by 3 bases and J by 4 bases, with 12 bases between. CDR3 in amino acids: CASSFIGGDNEKLFF. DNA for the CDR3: TGTGCCAGCAGCTTTATCGGCGGGGATAATGAAAAACTGTTTTTT.

CDR3 protein: CATSREGALNEQYF. As DNA, the CDR3 is TGTGCCACCAGCAGAGAGGGGGCGCTGAACGAGCAGTACTTC. This chain joins TRBV15 and TRBJ2-7; D is possibly TRBD1 (6 bases). CDR3 size: 14 residues. The V end lost 0 bases, the J end lost 5 bases, and 11 bases lay between the germline ends. CDR1 and CDR2 (germline): LNHNV, YYDKDF (reference sequence).

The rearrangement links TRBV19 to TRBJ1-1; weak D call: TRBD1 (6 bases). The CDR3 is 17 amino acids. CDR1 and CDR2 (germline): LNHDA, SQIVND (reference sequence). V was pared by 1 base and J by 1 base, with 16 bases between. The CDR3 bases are TGTGCCAGTAGTATAGGCACCGGACAGTTACCGAACACTGAAGCTTTCTTT. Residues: CASSIGTGQLPNTEAFF.

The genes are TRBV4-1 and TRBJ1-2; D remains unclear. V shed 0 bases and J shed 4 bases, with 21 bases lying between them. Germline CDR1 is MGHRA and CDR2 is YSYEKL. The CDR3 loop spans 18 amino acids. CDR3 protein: CASSQDGSRSHTLYGYTF. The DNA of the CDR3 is TGCGCCAGCAGCCAAGACGGTTCTAGGTCCCACACCCTCTATGGCTACACCTTC.

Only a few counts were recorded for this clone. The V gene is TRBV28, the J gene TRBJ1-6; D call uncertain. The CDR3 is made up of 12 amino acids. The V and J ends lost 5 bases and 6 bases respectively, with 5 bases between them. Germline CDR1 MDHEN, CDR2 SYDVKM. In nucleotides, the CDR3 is TGTGCCAGCAGTGAGGTTAATTCACCCCTCCACTTT. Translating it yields CASSEVNSPLHF.

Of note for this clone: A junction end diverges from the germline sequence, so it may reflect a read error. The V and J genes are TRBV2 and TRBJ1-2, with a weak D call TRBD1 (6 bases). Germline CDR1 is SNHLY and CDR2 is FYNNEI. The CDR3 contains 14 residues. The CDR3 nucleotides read TGTGCCAGCAGTGAGGACAGTACTAAGTATGGCTACACCTTC. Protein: CASSEDSTKYGYTF.

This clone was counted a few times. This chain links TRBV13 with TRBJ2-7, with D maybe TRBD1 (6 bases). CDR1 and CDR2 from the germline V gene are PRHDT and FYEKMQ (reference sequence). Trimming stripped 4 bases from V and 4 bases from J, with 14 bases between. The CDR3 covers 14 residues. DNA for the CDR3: TGTGCCAGCAGCTACAGGGCAGGGGAATACGAGCAGTACTTC. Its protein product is CASSYRAGEYEQYF.

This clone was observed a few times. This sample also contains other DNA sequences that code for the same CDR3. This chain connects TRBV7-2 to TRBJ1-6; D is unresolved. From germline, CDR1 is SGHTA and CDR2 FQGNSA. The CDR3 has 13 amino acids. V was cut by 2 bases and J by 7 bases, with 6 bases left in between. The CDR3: CASSLSGNSPLHF. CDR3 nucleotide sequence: TGTGCCAGCAGCTTATCCGGGAATTCACCCCTCCACTTT.

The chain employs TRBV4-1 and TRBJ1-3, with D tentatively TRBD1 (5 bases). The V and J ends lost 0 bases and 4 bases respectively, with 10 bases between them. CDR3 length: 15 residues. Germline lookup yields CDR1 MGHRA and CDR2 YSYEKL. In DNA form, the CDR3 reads TGCGCCAGCAGCCAAGATCAGGGTTCGGGAAACACCATATATTTT. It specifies CASSQDQGSGNTIYF.

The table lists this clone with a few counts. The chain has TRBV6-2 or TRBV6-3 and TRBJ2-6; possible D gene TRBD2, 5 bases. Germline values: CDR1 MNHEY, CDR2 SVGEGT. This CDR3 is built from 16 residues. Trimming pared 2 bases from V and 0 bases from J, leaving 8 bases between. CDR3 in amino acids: CASSYEGSSGANVLTF. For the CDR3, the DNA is TGTGCCAGCAGTTACGAGGGTAGCTCTGGGGCCAACGTCCTGACTTTC.

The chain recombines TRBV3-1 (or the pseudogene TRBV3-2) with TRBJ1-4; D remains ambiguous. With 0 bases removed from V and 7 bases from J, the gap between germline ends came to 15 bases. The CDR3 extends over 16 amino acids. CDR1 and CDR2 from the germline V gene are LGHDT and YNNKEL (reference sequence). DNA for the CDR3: TGTGCCAGCAGCCAAGATGGCGGGGAGGCGGCTGAAAAACTGTTTTTT. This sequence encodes CASSQDGGEAAEKLFF.

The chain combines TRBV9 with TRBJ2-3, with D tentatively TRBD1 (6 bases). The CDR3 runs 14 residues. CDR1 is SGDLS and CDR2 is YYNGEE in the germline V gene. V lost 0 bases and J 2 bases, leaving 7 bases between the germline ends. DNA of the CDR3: TGTGCCAGCAGCGTAGGGGACAACACAGATACGCAGTATTTT. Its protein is CASSVGDNTDTQYF.

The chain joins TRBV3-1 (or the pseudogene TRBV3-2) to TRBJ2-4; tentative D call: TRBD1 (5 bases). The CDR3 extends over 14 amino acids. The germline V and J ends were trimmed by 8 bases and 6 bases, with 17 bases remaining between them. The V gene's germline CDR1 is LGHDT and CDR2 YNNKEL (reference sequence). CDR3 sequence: CASGVQGQLNIQYF. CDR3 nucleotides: TGTGCCAGCGGCGTCCAAGGACAACTAAACATTCAGTACTTC.

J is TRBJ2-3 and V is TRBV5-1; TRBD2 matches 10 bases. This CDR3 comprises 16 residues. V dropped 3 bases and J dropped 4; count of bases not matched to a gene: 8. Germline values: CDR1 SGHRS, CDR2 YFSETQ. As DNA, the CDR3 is TGCGCCAGCAGCTCCCTAAGCGGGGGGGTGTCAGATACGCAGTATTTT. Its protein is CASSSLSGGVSDTQYF. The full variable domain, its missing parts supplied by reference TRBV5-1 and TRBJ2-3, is KAGVTQTPRYLIKTRGQQVTLSCSPISGHRSVSWYQQTPGQGLQFLFEYFSETQRNKGNFPGRFSGRQFSNSRSEMNVSTLELGDSALYLCASSSLSGGVSDTQYFGPGTRLTVL.

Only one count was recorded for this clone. The CDR3 DNA reads TGTGCCTGGATAGCGGGGGGGTATACGCAGTATTTT. Its translation: CAWIAGGYTQYF. This chain uses TRBV30 with TRBJ2-3; 11 bases line up with TRBD2. This CDR3 region has 12 residues. The ends lost 4 bases at V and 7 bases at J; junction bases unmatched: 1. Germline CDR1 reads GTSNPN; CDR2 reads SVGIG (reference sequence).

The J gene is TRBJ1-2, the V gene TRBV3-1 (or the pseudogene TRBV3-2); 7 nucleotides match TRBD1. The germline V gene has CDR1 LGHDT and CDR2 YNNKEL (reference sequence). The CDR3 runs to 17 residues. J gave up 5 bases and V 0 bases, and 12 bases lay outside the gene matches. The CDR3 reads CASSQDPGGPSYYGYTF. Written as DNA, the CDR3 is TGTGCCAGCAGCCAAGACCCAGGGGGGCCCAGCTATTATGGCTACACCTTC.

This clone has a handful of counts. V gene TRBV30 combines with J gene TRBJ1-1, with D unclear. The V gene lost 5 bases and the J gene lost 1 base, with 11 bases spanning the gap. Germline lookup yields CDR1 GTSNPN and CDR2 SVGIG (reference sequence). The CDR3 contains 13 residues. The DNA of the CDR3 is TGTGCCTGGGATCAGACTGGGAACACTGAAGCTTTCTTT. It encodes CAWDQTGNTEAFF.